The 27 T cell receptor beta chains presented below share a single source sample, sequenced in a study of blood T cell repertoires in COVID-19. Method: immunoSEQ multiplex PCR; TCRdb's copy keeps in-frame clones and lacks some. The sample carries about 270,000 clones, roughly 86% recorded once. The sequencing sample was made of PBMCs or T cells enriched from blood (not recorded which). These receptors all stem from a woman between 18 and 29 years old who had recovered from COVID-19.

In its sample, this clone was seen a few times. This chain links TRBV27 with TRBJ2-3; D call uncertain. There are 15 residues in the CDR3. Germline CDR1 is MNHEY and CDR2 is SMNVEV (reference sequence). Trimming removed 2 bases from V and 2 bases from J, with 11 bases in between. The CDR3 DNA reads as TGTGCCAGCAGTTTAATGGCTGACTCCACAGATACGCAGTATTTT. This gives the protein CASSLMADSTDTQYF.

The chain carries TRBV7-9 and TRBJ1-3, with TRBD1 as a possible D gene (5 bases). Germline values: CDR1 SEHNR, CDR2 FQNEAQ (reference sequence). Trimming took off 5 bases at V and 3 bases at J, with 14 bases between the two ends. The CDR3 is 15 amino acids. The CDR3 region is CASSPRRVNGNTIYF. The CDR3 DNA sequence: TGTGCCAGCAGCCCCCGCAGGGTTAATGGAAACACCATATATTTT.

This clone has more than one count but fewer than ten. The chain couples TRBV12-3 or TRBV12-4 to TRBJ1-2; D may be TRBD1 (5 bases). The ends were cut back, 10 bases at V and 5 bases at J, with 11 bases in the middle. This CDR3 has 11 residues. The CDR3 reads CAIERGYGYTF. DNA for the CDR3: TGTGCCATCGAACGGGGGTATGGCTACACCTTC.

V gene TRBV5-8 combines with J gene TRBJ2-7, with TRBD1 as a possible D gene (5 bases). Germline CDR1 and CDR2: SGHTS and YDEGEE. Trimming removed 4 bases from V and 6 bases from J, with 17 bases in between. This CDR3 is built from 14 residues. CDR3 bases: TGTGCCAGCAGCCCCCGGGTAAGGGGCGGCGAGCAGTACTTC. Protein sequence: CASSPRVRGGEQYF.

This chain links TRBV5-6 with TRBJ2-3; 12 positions agree with TRBD2. Germline CDR1 and CDR2: SGHDT and YYEEEE. With V trimmed by 5 bases and J by 2 bases, 3 bases remained unmatched. The CDR3 loop spans 15 amino acids. DNA for the CDR3: TGTGCCAGCAGGACTAGCGGGAGCTACACAGATACGCAGTATTTT. Amino acid sequence: CASRTSGSYTDTQYF.

In nucleotides, the CDR3 is TGTGCCACCAGGCGAGGGGGTGACACTGAAGCTTTCTTT. It codes for CATRRGGDTEAFF. The V gene is TRBV24-1, the J gene TRBJ1-1, with a possible D match to TRBD1 (6 bases). This CDR3 contains 13 residues. V lost 7 bases, J lost 3 bases, and 11 bases lay in between. Germline V gene lookup returns CDR1 KGHDR and CDR2 SFDVKD.

The chain combines TRBV12-3 or TRBV12-4 with TRBJ1-2; D is unresolved. The CDR3 is 12 amino acids. Trimming pared 6 bases from V and 8 bases from J, leaving 13 bases between. The CDR3 bases are TGTGCCAGCAGGGAGCGAGAGTACGGCTACACCTTC. It codes for CASREREYGYTF.

This rearrangement joins TRBV7-2 to TRBJ1-4; 9 bases map to TRBD1. Germline assignment: CDR1 SGHTA and CDR2 FQGNSA. This CDR3 has 15 amino acids. V gave up 5 bases and J gave up 3 bases; unmatched junction bases: 4. The CDR3 region has the DNA TGTGCCAGCAGCCTAAGACAGGGGGCTAATGAAAAACTGTTTTTT. Translated: CASSLRQGANEKLFF.

The chain recombines TRBV9 with TRBJ1-2; D remains unclear. V dropped 0 bases and J dropped 2 bases, with 20 bases sitting between them. The CDR3 extends over 18 amino acids. Germline CDR1 is SGDLS and CDR2 is YYNGEE. The CDR3 protein is CASSVEPGGTVLNYGYTF. The CDR3 DNA is TGTGCCAGCAGCGTAGAACCAGGAGGTACAGTGCTCAACTATGGCTACACCTTC.

The V call is TRBV7-6, the J call TRBJ2-5, with 11 bases matching TRBD2. This CDR3 contains 16 residues. The germline gives CDR1 SGHVS, CDR2 FNYEAQ. J lost 2 bases, V lost 5 bases, and 7 bases had no gene match. As DNA, the CDR3 is TGTGCCAGCAGCCATAGACTAGCGGGACAACAAGAGACCCAGTACTTC. It translates to CASSHRLAGQQETQYF.

The rearrangement links TRBV7-2 to TRBJ2-3, with D possibly matching TRBD1 (6 bases). The CDR3 totals 14 residues. Trimming removed 6 bases at V and 2 bases at J, with 12 bases between. Germline CDR1 SGHTA, CDR2 FQGNSA. CDR3 in amino acids: CASSYRVNTDTQYF. Here the CDR3 DNA reads TGTGCCAGCAGTTACAGGGTCAACACAGATACGCAGTATTTT.

This clone has a single count. The chain has TRBV11-3 and TRBJ2-5, with a tentative D call TRBD1 (5 bases). Germline V CDR1 and CDR2: SGHNT, YENEEA. This CDR3 comprises 14 residues. V lost 7 bases to trimming and J lost 5 bases, with 17 bases between them. The CDR3 loop is CASNYFRDSETQYF. The CDR3 coding sequence is TGTGCCAGCAACTACTTCAGGGATAGTGAGACCCAGTACTTC.

The rearrangement uses TRBV5-1 and TRBJ1-1; D is possibly TRBD1 (5 bases). V was pared by 0 bases and J by 0 bases, with 18 bases between. The CDR3 runs 18 residues. The germline V gene encodes CDR1 SGHRS and CDR2 YFSETQ. The CDR3 here is CASSLGFLSREMNTEAFF. DNA for the CDR3: TGCGCCAGCAGCTTGGGCTTCCTAAGCAGGGAAATGAACACTGAAGCTTTCTTT.

The chain carries TRBV9 and TRBJ2-7; 9 bases are shared with TRBD2. The V and J ends lost 3 bases and 2 bases, in that order; junction bases with no gene match: 12. This CDR3 comprises 17 residues. CDR1 SGDLS and CDR2 YYNGEE come from the germline V gene. CDR3 nucleotide sequence: TGTGCCAGCAGCGCCCGACAAGCCGGGACTAGCCCCTACGAGCAGTACTTC. Translated: CASSARQAGTSPYEQYF.

V gene TRBV9 combines with J gene TRBJ1-2, with a tentative D call TRBD1 (5 bases). V lost 3 bases and J 8 bases, leaving 23 bases between the germline ends. The CDR3 contains 16 residues. Germline CDR1 SGDLS, CDR2 YYNGEE. The CDR3, as DNA: TGTGCCAGCAGCGGCCCGGAGGGGTCCCGGACCGGGGGCTACACCTTC. It is translated as CASSGPEGSRTGGYTF.

This chain uses TRBV15 with TRBJ2-7; 11 nucleotides line up with TRBD1. The ends lost 3 bases at V and 7 bases at J; junction bases unmatched: 5. The CDR3 extends over 14 amino acids. The germline gives CDR1 LNHNV, CDR2 YYDKDF (reference sequence). CDR3 in DNA: TGTGCCACCAGCAGGGACAGGGGGCTTTGGGAGCAGTACTTC. Protein product: CATSRDRGLWEQYF.

This chain uses TRBV4-3 with TRBJ1-2; D gene uncertain. The CDR3 totals 16 residues. The ends were cut back, 0 bases at V and 7 bases at J, with 18 bases in the middle. CDR1 and CDR2 (germline): LGHNA, YSLEER. The CDR3, as DNA: TGCGCCAGCAGCCAAGATAGAAGAGGGCGGAGCGGTGGCTACACCTTC. It specifies CASSQDRRGRSGGYTF.

The chain carries TRBV29-1 and TRBJ2-5, with 8 bases aligning to TRBD1. V trimming: 7 bases; J trimming: 4 bases; junction bases outside the gene matches: 17. Germline loops: CDR1 SQVTM, CDR2 ANQGSEA. The CDR3 totals 16 residues. CDR3 DNA: TGCAGCGCAGTCAGGGGTCGACAGGGGACCCCAGAGACCCAGTACTTC. Its translation is CSAVRGRQGTPETQYF.

The rearrangement joins TRBV5-1 to TRBJ2-3; perhaps TRBD1 as D (5 bases). This CDR3 region has 15 residues. Looked up from germline, CDR1 is SGHRS and CDR2 is YFSETQ. V was pared by 0 bases and J by 2 bases, with 10 bases between. In DNA form, the CDR3 reads TGCGCCAGCAGCTTGGGGGGCTCCCTCACAGATACGCAGTATTTT. Protein: CASSLGGSLTDTQYF.

This clone has only one observation. V usage is TRBV7-3 and J usage is TRBJ2-3; possibly TRBD1 for D (6 bases). Deletions cut 5 bases from V and 4 bases from J, with 13 bases between. Germline assignment: CDR1 SGHTA and CDR2 FQGTGA. The CDR3 loop spans 14 amino acids. The CDR3 coding sequence is TGTGCCAGCAGCACTACAGGGACCCCAGATACGCAGTATTTT. Protein sequence: CASSTTGTPDTQYF.

This chain links TRBV9 with TRBJ2-7, with D perhaps TRBD2 (5 bases). Trimming cost V 0 bases and J 2 bases, with 12 bases left between them. Germline assignment: CDR1 SGDLS and CDR2 YYNGEE. The CDR3 extends over 15 amino acids. In DNA, the CDR3 is TGTGCCAGCAGCGTAGGTAATAGCGCGACCTACGAGCAGTACTTC. It encodes CASSVGNSATYEQYF.

This clone was recorded a few times. One junction end disagrees with the germline gene, perhaps due to a read error. V usage is TRBV24-1 and J usage is TRBJ1-4; D is ambiguous. The CDR3 is made up of 12 amino acids. In germline, CDR1 is KGHDR, CDR2 SFDVKD. The DNA of the CDR3 is TGCTCGCCGCAGGCAACTAATGAAAAACTGTTTTTT. It translates to CSPQATNEKLFF.

CDR3 bases: TGTGCCAGCAGTTACGGTCCAGGGTCTCAGCCCCAGCATTTT. The encoded protein is CASSYGPGSQPQHF. V is TRBV6-5 and J is TRBJ1-5; D perhaps matches TRBD1 (5 bases). The V gene lost 2 bases and the J gene lost 6 bases, with 11 bases spanning the gap. From germline, CDR1 is MNHEY and CDR2 SVGAGI. This CDR3 comprises 14 residues.

The chain uses TRBV30 and TRBJ2-3, with 8 positions matching TRBD2. The V gene's germline CDR1 is GTSNPN and CDR2 SVGIG (reference sequence). V shed 3 bases and J 1 base; nucleotides not matched to a gene: 3. The CDR3 sequence is 14 residues long. The CDR3 DNA is TGTGCCTGGAGCCAACTAGCGGGCACAGATACGCAGTATTTT. This encodes CAWSQLAGTDTQYF.

This clone was counted a single time. Here the CDR3 reads CASSLGAGGLQETQYF. In nucleotides, the CDR3 is TGTGCCAGCAGCTTGGGAGCGGGAGGGTTGCAAGAGACCCAGTACTTC. This chain joins TRBV5-8 and TRBJ2-5; 10 bases are shared with TRBD2. Germline assignment: CDR1 SGHTS and CDR2 YDEGEE. V shed 0 bases, J shed 2 bases, and the junction held 4 bases outside the gene matches. The CDR3 has 16 amino acids.

This rearrangement joins TRBV5-1 to TRBJ2-2; 7 nucleotides line up with TRBD1. The germline gives CDR1 SGHRS, CDR2 YFSETQ. J gave up 5 bases and V 4 bases, and 5 bases lay outside the gene matches. This CDR3 is built from 14 residues. CDR3 residues: CASSVQDRTGELFF. For the CDR3, the DNA is TGCGCCAGCAGCGTACAGGACAGGACCGGGGAGCTGTTTTTT.

The rearrangement links TRBV4-1 to TRBJ2-2; D uncertain. CDR3 size: 16 residues. Germline V gene lookup returns CDR1 MGHRA and CDR2 YSYEKL. The V end lost 0 bases, the J end lost 3 bases, and 11 bases lay between the germline ends. The CDR3 nucleotides are TGCGCCAGCAGCCAAGATGTCCGACAAGACACCGGGGAGCTGTTTTTT. Amino acids: CASSQDVRQDTGELFF.